A single sample is the source of the 25 T cell receptor beta chains below, sequenced in a study of blood T cells in healthy people across ages. A second PCR of 7 to 11 cycles used a sample-barcoded 5' primer and a J-beta primer mix. TCRdb called the 5' RACE reads again in MiXCR, with one record for every CDR3 protein. The sample lists roughly 1 million distinct CDR3 sequences; almost 25% were seen once. The same sample was also studied in work on T cells of mothers and their children.

Sequences were obtained from blood. Receptors originate from a girl aged 2 to 10 in good health.

This clonotype came up many times. This sequence joins TRBV29-1 and TRBJ1-1, with D possibly being TRBD1 (5 bases). CDR1 is SQVTM and CDR2 is ANQGSEA in the germline V gene. V lost 5 bases to trimming and J lost 0 bases, with 7 bases between them. The CDR3 extends over 12 amino acids. This CDR3 reads CSVRGLNTEAFF. In nucleotides, the CDR3 is TGCAGCGTTAGGGGCCTGAACACTGAAGCTTTCTTT.

This clonotype was picked up a small number of times. The CDR3 sequence: CSVEPQGAGRTQYF. CDR3 sequence (DNA): TGCAGCGTGGAACCCCAGGGGGCCGGGAGGACCCAGTACTTC. This rearrangement joins TRBV29-1 to TRBJ2-1; 8 bases agree with TRBD1. The DNA end favors TRBJ2-5, so the J call may be wrong. Germline V gives CDR1 SQVTM, CDR2 ANQGSEA. The CDR3 has 14 amino acids.

The chain couples TRBV27 to TRBJ1-2, with a tentative D call TRBD1 (5 bases). The CDR3 totals 14 residues. V shed 6 bases and J shed 3 bases, with 14 bases lying between them. Germline V gene lookup returns CDR1 MNHEY and CDR2 SMNVEV (reference sequence). CDR3 DNA: TGTGCCAGCAGAGACAGCTCCTGGGACTATGGCTACACCTTC. This codes for CASRDSSWDYGYTF.

The chain is built from TRBV6-1 and TRBJ1-1; D possibly corresponds to TRBD1 (5 bases). Trimming removed 2 bases at V and 6 bases at J, with 10 bases between. This CDR3 contains 13 residues. CDR1 MNHNS and CDR2 SASEGT come from the germline V gene. CDR3 bases: TGTGCCAGCAGTGAAAGGGGTTTGGCTGAAGCTTTCTTT. It specifies CASSERGLAEAFF.

This clonotype has more than one count but fewer than ten. V gene TRBV29-1 combines with J gene TRBJ2-1; D is unresolved. V was shortened by 4 bases and J by 7 bases, with 5 bases between the two germline ends. The CDR3 runs 10 residues. From germline, CDR1 is SQVTM and CDR2 ANQGSEA. CDR3 sequence (DNA): TGCAGCGTTGTTCGGAATGAGCAGTTCTTC. Amino acids: CSVVRNEQFF.

J is TRBJ2-3 and V is TRBV14; D is undetermined. Germline CDR1 and CDR2: SGHDN and FVKESK. Deletions cut 4 bases from V and 7 bases from J, with 9 bases between. The CDR3 spans 12 residues. The CDR3 protein is CASSPFANTQYF. CDR3 nucleotide sequence: TGTGCCAGCAGCCCTTTCGCGAATACGCAGTATTTT. Complete variable domain (other parts from reference TRBV14 and TRBJ2-3): EAGVTQFPSHSVIEKGQTVTLRCDPISGHDNLYWYRRVMGKEIKFLLHFVKESKQDESGMPNNRFLAERTGGTYSTLKVQPAELEDSGVYFCASSPFANTQYFGPGTRLTVL.

This clonotype was detected a few times. V and J are TRBV3-1 and TRBJ2-3; D remains ambiguous. The V and J ends lost 4 bases and 5 bases respectively, with 10 bases between them. Looked up from germline, CDR1 is LGHDT and CDR2 is YNNKEL (reference sequence). The CDR3 is 13 amino acids. This chain's CDR3 is CASSPSQVDTQYF. The CDR3 DNA is TGTGCCAGCAGCCCCTCACAAGTAGATACGCAGTATTTT.

J is TRBJ2-1 and V is TRBV12-3 or TRBV12-4; D is ambiguous. V was pared by 1 base and J by 6 bases, with 7 bases between. The CDR3 is 13 amino acids. CDR3 sequence: CASSLGFPNEQFF. CDR3 DNA: TGTGCCAGCAGTTTAGGGTTTCCCAATGAGCAGTTCTTC.

The V gene is TRBV6-1, the J gene TRBJ1-2, with D possibly being TRBD1 (6 bases). CDR1 and CDR2 (germline): MNHNS, SASEGT. The CDR3 has 18 amino acids. V was cut by 1 base and J by 2 bases, with 20 bases left in between. The CDR3 sequence is CASSEGPETGIVNYGYTF. As DNA, the CDR3 is TGTGCCAGCAGTGAAGGTCCGGAGACAGGAATAGTCAACTATGGCTACACCTTC.

This clonotype has a handful of counts. The chain recombines TRBV7-8 with TRBJ1-1; 7 nucleotides align to TRBD1. J lost 4 bases, V lost 3 bases, and 5 bases had no gene match. This CDR3 has 14 residues. CDR1 is SGHVS and CDR2 is FQNEAQ in the germline V gene. The CDR3: CASSFHQGGTEAFF. Written as DNA, the CDR3 is TGTGCCAGCAGCTTCCACCAGGGGGGCACTGAAGCTTTCTTT.

This chain links TRBV4-1 with TRBJ2-1; 8 positions agree with TRBD2. The last part of the DNA fits TRBJ2-7 better; the J call may be wrong. Germline CDR1 MGHRA, CDR2 YSYEKL. The CDR3 extends over 18 amino acids. The CDR3 protein is CASSQDSGSGSSYNEQYF. The CDR3 bases are TGCGCCAGCAGCCAAGATTCGGGGAGCGGGAGCTCCTACAATGAGCAGTACTTC.

The gene calls are TRBV6-5 and TRBJ2-4, with 9 bases identical to TRBD2. CDR3 length equals 20 residues. In germline, CDR1 is MNHEY, CDR2 SVGAGI. V was pared by 4 bases and J by 0 bases, with 16 bases of the junction left unmatched. The CDR3 loop reads CASSFGTSGHSRLAKNIQYF. The DNA of the CDR3 is TGTGCCAGCAGTTTCGGAACTAGCGGGCATTCTCGTTTAGCCAAAAACATTCAGTACTTC.

The sample holds a few counts of this clonotype. The gene calls are TRBV2 and TRBJ2-5; D is uncertain. CDR3 length equals 11 residues. Germline CDR1 SNHLY, CDR2 FYNNEI. The ends were cut back, 9 bases at V and 7 bases at J, with 12 bases in the middle. The CDR3 region is CASWVYGTQYF. The CDR3 nucleotides are TGTGCCAGTTGGGTATATGGGACCCAGTACTTC.

A few counts support this clonotype. CDR3 in DNA: TGCGCCAGCAGCCAGTTAACAGGGAACTATGGCTACACCTTC. The encoded protein is CASSQLTGNYGYTF. The gene calls are TRBV5-1 and TRBJ1-2, with D tentatively TRBD1 (6 bases). The V gene's germline CDR1 is SGHRS and CDR2 YFSETQ. Trimming took off 4 bases at V and 2 bases at J, with 12 bases between the two ends. The CDR3 runs 14 residues.

This clonotype was counted a few times. The chain employs TRBV4-1 and TRBJ2-7; D may be TRBD2 (6 bases). V was shortened by 4 bases and J by 3 bases, with 19 bases between the two germline ends. Germline lookup yields CDR1 MGHRA and CDR2 YSYEKL. The CDR3 runs 16 residues. The CDR3 is CASSLLAGIDLYEQYF. The CDR3, as DNA: TGCGCCAGCAGCCTCCTGGCGGGAATAGATCTCTACGAGCAGTACTTC.

This clonotype turned up a few times. The V call is TRBV12-5, the J call TRBJ1-5; TRBD1 is a possible D gene (6 bases). CDR3 length: 17 amino acids. Germline CDR1 reads LGHNT; CDR2 reads FRNRAP. The germline V and J ends were trimmed by 3 bases and 3 bases, with 18 bases remaining between them. Here the CDR3 reads CASGFYREGDFNQPQHF. The CDR3, as DNA: TGTGCTAGTGGTTTTTACAGGGAGGGGGATTTCAATCAGCCCCAGCATTTT.

This clonotype came up once. One end of the junction does not line up with germline, which may come from a read error. The V gene is TRBV29-1, the J gene TRBJ2-5; D could derive from TRBD1 or TRBD2 (5 bases each). The better agreement between TRBJ2-1 and the DNA end casts doubt on the J call. The CDR3 is 14 amino acids. CDR1 and CDR2 (germline): SQVTM, ANQGSEA. The CDR3 nucleotides are TGCAGCGTTTTTGTGTGTGAGGGGTACAATGCGCAGTTCTTC. Translating gives CSVFVCEGYNAQFF.

The gene calls are TRBV7-2 and TRBJ1-3; a weak D match, TRBD1 (6 bases). V lost 0 bases to trimming and J lost 0 bases, with 9 bases between them. The germline V gene encodes CDR1 SGHTA and CDR2 FQGNSA. This CDR3 contains 16 residues. The CDR3 loop is CASSLARGLSGNTIYF. In DNA, the CDR3 is TGTGCCAGCAGCTTAGCGCGGGGGCTCTCTGGAAACACCATATATTTT.

This clonotype has a handful of counts. The V gene is TRBV29-1, the J gene TRBJ2-3; 7 nucleotides match TRBD1. Trimming at V came to 3 bases and at J to 2 bases, leaving 8 bases not matched to a gene. CDR1 is SQVTM and CDR2 is ANQGSEA in the germline V gene. The CDR3 loop spans 15 amino acids. CDR3 bases: TGCAGCGTTGACCTACAGGGGTCTTACACAGATACGCAGTATTTT. It translates to CSVDLQGSYTDTQYF.

The gene calls are TRBV20-1 and TRBJ2-1; 13 bases are shared with TRBD2. Germline loops: CDR1 DFQATT, CDR2 SNEGSKA (reference sequence). The length of the CDR3 is 15 residues. V lost 5 bases to trimming and J lost 8 bases; unmatched junction nucleotides: 9. CDR3 residues: CSAFRLAGGPDEQFF. Written as DNA, the CDR3 is TGCAGTGCTTTCAGACTAGCGGGAGGTCCTGATGAGCAGTTCTTC.

This clonotype came up a few times. This chain connects TRBV28 to TRBJ2-1; 12 bases agree with TRBD2. The better agreement between TRBJ2-7 and the DNA end casts doubt on the J call. The CDR3 consists of 14 residues. Germline V CDR1 and CDR2: MDHEN, SYDVKM. The CDR3 protein is CASSKLAGGYEQYF. In DNA form, the CDR3 reads TGTGCCAGCAGTAAACTAGCGGGGGGATACGAGCAGTACTTC.

This clonotype was seen more than once but under ten times. CDR3 sequence (DNA): TGTGCCAGCAGTGAATGGGACAGACTTACCTACGAGCAGTACTTC. This codes for CASSEWDRLTYEQYF. The V call is TRBV2, the J call TRBJ2-7; 7 bases line up with TRBD1. This CDR3 has 15 residues. Germline V gives CDR1 SNHLY, CDR2 FYNNEI. With 2 bases clipped from V and 2 bases from J, the junction kept 6 bases outside the gene matches.

This clonotype appeared a few times. CDR3 region: CSAPHRRGPGEQFF. CDR3 nucleotides: TGCAGTGCTCCCCACCGGCGGGGGCCCGGTGAGCAGTTCTTC. The chain has TRBV20-1 and TRBJ2-1; possible D gene TRBD2, 7 bases. Germline V lookup: CDR1 DFQATT, CDR2 SNEGSKA (reference sequence). Trimming removed 5 bases at V and 9 bases at J, with 20 bases between. The CDR3 is made up of 14 amino acids.

Concerning this clonotype itself: An end of the junction differs from the germline gene, which may be a read error. The gene calls are TRBV24-1 and TRBJ1-4; TRBD1 aligns across 7 bases. Germline CDR1 and CDR2: KGHDR and SFDVKD. CDR3 length: 14 residues. The CDR3 region is CATSDYGTDEKLFF. CDR3 nucleotides: TGTGCCACCAGTGACTACGGGACAGATGAGAAACTGTTTTTT.

The V gene is TRBV25-1, the J gene TRBJ1-5, with D perhaps TRBD1 (5 bases). The V end was cut by 2 bases, the J end by 7 bases, with 12 bases between. The CDR3 runs to 14 residues. Germline V gives CDR1 MGHDK, CDR2 SYGVNS. CDR3 amino acids: CASSEVGVGQPQHF. Written as DNA, the CDR3 is TGTGCCAGCAGTGAAGTAGGGGTGGGACAGCCCCAGCATTTT.